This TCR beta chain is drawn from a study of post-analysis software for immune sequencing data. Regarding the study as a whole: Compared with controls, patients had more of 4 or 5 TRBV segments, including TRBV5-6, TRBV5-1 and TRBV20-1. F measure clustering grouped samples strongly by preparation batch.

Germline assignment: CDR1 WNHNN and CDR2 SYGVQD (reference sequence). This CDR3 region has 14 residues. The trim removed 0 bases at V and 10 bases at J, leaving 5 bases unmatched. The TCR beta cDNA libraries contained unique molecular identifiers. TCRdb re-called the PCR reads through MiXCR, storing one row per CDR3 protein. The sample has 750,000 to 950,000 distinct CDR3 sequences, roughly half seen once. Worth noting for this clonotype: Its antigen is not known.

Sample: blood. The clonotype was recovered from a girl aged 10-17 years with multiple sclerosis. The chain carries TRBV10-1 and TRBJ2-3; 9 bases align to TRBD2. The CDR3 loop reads CASSESPSGTAQYF. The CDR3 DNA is TGCGCCAGCAGTGAGTCGCCTAGCGGGACCGCGCAGTATTTT.